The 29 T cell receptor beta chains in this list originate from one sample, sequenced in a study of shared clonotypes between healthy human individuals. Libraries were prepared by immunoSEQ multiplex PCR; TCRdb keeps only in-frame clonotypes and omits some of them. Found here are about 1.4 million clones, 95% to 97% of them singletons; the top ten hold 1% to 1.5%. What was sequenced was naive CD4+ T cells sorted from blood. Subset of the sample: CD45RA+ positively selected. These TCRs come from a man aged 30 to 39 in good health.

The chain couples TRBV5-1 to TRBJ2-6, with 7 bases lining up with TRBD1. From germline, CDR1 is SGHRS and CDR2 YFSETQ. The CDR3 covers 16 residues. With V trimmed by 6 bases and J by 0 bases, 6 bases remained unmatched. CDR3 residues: CASTTGLRSGANVLTF. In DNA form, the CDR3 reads TGCGCCAGCACGACAGGGCTTCGCTCTGGGGCCAACGTCCTGACTTTC.

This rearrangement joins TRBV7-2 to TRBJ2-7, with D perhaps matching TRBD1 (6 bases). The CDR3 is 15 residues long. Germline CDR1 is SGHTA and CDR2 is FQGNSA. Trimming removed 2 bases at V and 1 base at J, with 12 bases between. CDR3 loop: CASSLSGVPSYEQYF. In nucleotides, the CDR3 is TGTGCCAGCAGCTTATCAGGGGTCCCTTCCTACGAGCAGTACTTC.

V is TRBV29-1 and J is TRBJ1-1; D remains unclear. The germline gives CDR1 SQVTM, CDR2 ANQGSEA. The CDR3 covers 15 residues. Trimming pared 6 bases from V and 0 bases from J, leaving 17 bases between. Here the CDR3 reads CSVHPTNGMNTEAFF. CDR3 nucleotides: TGCAGCGTCCACCCGACTAATGGTATGAACACTGAAGCTTTCTTT.

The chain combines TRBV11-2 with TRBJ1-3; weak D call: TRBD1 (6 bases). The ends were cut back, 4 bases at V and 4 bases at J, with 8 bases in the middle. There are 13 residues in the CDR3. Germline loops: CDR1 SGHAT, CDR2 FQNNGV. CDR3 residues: CASSSGVGNTIYF. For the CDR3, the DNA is TGTGCCAGCAGCTCAGGGGTCGGAAACACCATATATTTT.

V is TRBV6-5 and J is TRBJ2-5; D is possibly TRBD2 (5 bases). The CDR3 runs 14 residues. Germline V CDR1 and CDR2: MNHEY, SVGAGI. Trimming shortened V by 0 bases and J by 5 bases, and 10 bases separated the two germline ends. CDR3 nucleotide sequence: TGTGCCAGCAGTTACTCGATAACGGGGGAGACCCAGTACTTC. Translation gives CASSYSITGETQYF.

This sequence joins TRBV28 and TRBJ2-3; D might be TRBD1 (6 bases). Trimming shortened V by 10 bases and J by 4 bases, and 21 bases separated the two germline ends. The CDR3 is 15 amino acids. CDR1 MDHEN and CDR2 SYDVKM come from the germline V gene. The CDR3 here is CATSHDRRRADTQYF. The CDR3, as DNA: TGTGCCACCTCGCACGACAGGCGAAGGGCAGATACGCAGTATTTT. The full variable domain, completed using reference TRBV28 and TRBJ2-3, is DVKVTQSSRYLVKRTGEKVFLECVQDMDHENMFWYRQDPGLGLRLIYFSYDVKMKEKGDIPEGYSVSREKKERFSLILESASTNQTSMYLCATSHDRRRADTQYFGPGTRLTVL.

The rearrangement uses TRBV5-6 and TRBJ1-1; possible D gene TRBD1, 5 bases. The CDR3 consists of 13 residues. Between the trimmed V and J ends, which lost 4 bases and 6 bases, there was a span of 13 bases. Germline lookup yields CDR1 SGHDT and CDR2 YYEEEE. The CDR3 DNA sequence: TGTGCCAGCAGCCCATGGGGGGGGGCTGAAGCTTTCTTT. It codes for CASSPWGGAEAFF.

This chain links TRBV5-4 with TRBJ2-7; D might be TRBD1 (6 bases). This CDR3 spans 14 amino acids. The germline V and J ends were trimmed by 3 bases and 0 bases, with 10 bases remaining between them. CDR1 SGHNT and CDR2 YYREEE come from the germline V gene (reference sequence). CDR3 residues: CASSSTGASYEQYF. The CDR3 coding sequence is TGTGCCAGCAGCTCGACAGGTGCCTCCTACGAGCAGTACTTC.

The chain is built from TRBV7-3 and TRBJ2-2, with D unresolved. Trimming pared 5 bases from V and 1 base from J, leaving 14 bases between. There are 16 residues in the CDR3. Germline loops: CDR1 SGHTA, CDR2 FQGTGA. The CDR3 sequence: CASSPSGRQNTGELFF. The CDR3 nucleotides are TGTGCCAGCAGCCCCTCAGGCCGGCAGAACACCGGGGAGCTGTTTTTT.

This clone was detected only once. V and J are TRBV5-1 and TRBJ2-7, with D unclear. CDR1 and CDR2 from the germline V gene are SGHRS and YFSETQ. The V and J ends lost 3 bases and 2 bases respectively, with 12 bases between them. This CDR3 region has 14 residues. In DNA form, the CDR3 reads TGCGCCAGCAGCTCAAAGCGAGAACCCTACGAGCAGTACTTC. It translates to CASSSKREPYEQYF.

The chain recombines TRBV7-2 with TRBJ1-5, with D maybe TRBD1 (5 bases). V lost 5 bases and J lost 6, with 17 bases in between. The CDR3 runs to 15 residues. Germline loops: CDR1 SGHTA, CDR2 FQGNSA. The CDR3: CASSRDPGRGQPQHF. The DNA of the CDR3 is TGTGCCAGCAGCCGTGACCCAGGGAGGGGTCAGCCCCAGCATTTT.

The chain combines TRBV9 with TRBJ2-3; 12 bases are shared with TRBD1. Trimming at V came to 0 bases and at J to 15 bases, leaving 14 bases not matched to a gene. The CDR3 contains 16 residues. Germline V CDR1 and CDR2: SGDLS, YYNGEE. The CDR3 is CASSVEGTGGMNKRYF. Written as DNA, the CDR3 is TGTGCCAGCAGCGTAGAGGGGACAGGGGGCATGAATAAGCGCTATTTT.

The CDR3 DNA reads TGTGCCATCAGTGAGCCGACTAATTACAATGAGCAGTTCTTC. Translating gives CAISEPTNYNEQFF. The chain links TRBV10-3 to TRBJ2-1; D perhaps matches TRBD2 (5 bases). Germline-derived CDR1 and CDR2 are ENHRY and SYGVKD. This CDR3 has 14 amino acids. The V gene lost 2 bases and the J gene lost 4 bases, with 9 bases spanning the gap.

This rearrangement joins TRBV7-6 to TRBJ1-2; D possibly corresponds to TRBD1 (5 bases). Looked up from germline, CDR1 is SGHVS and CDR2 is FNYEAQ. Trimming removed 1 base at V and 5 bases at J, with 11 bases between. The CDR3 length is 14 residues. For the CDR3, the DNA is TGTGCCAGCAGCTTAGGCGGGGGAAAGTATGGCTACACCTTC. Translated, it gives CASSLGGGKYGYTF.

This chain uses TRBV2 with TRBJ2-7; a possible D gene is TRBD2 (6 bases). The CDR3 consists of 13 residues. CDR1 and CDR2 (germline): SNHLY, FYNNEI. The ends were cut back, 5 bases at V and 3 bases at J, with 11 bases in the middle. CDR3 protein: CASSLGLNYEQYF. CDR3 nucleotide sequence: TGTGCCAGCAGTCTGGGACTCAACTACGAGCAGTACTTC.

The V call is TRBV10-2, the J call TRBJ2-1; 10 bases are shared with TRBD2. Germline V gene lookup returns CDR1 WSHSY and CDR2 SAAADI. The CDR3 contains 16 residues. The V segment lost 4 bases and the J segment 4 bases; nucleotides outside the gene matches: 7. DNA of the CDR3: TGCGCCAGCAGTGTGTTAGCGGGAGGTCATTACAATGAGCAGTTCTTC. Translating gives CASSVLAGGHYNEQFF.

In nucleotides, the CDR3 is TGTGCCAGTGGGGAACTTGGAGCCAAAAACATTCAGTACTTC. Its protein product is CASGELGAKNIQYF. The chain recombines TRBV19 with TRBJ2-4; D is unresolved. The CDR3 has 14 residues. CDR1 and CDR2 from the germline V gene are LNHDA and SQIVND (reference sequence). V lost 8 bases and J lost 0, with 11 bases in between.

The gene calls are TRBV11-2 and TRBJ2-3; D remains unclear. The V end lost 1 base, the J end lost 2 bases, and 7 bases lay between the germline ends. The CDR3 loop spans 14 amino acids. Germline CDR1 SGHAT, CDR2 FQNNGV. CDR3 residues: CASSLVLNTDTQYF. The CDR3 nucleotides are TGTGCCAGCAGCTTAGTACTCAACACAGATACGCAGTATTTT. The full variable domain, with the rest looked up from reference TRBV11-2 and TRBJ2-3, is EAGVAQSPRYKIIEKRQSVAFWCNPISGHATLYWYQQILGQGPKLLIQFQNNGVVDDSQLPKDRFSAERLKGVDSTLKIQPAKLEDSAVYLCASSLVLNTDTQYFGPGTRLTVL.

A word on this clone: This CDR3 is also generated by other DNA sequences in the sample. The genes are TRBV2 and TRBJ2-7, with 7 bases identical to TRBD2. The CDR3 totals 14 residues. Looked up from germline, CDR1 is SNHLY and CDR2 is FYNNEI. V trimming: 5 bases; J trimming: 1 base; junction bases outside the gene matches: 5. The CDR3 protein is CASSLASGSYEQYF. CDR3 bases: TGTGCCAGCAGTCTCGCTAGCGGTTCCTACGAGCAGTACTTC. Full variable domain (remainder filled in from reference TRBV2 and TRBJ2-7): EPEVTQTPSHQVTQMGQEVILRCVPISNHLYFYWYRQILGQKVEFLVSFYNNEISEKSEIFDDQFSVERPDGSNFTLKIRSTKLEDSAMYFCASSLASGSYEQYFGPGTRLTVT.

CDR3 loop: CASSSNRVSYNEQFF. CDR3 DNA: TGTGCCAGCAGCTCGAACAGGGTCTCCTACAATGAGCAGTTCTTC. The chain employs TRBV7-6 and TRBJ2-1, with D maybe TRBD1 (6 bases). The germline V gene encodes CDR1 SGHVS and CDR2 FNYEAQ. The V gene lost 4 bases and the J gene lost 0 bases, with 10 bases spanning the gap. The CDR3 has 15 residues.

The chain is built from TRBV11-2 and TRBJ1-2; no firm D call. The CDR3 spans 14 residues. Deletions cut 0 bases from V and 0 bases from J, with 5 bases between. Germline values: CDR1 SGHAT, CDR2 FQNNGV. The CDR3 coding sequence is TGTGCCAGCAGCTTAGAATCCTCTAACTATGGCTACACCTTC. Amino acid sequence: CASSLESSNYGYTF.

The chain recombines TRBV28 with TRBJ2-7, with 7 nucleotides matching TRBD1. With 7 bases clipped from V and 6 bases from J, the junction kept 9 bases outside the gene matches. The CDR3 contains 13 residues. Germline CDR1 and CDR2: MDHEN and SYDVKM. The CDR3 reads CASNGQVLGEQYF. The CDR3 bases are TGTGCCAGCAACGGACAGGTTTTGGGCGAGCAGTACTTC. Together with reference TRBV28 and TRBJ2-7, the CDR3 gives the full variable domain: DVKVTQSSRYLVKRTGEKVFLECVQDMDHENMFWYRQDPGLGLRLIYFSYDVKMKEKGDIPEGYSVSREKKERFSLILESASTNQTSMYLCASNGQVLGEQYFGPGTRLTVT.

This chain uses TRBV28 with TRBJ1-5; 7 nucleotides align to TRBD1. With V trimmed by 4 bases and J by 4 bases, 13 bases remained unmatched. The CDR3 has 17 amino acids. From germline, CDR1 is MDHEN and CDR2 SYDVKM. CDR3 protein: CASSSPGVFRGNQPQHF. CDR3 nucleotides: TGTGCCAGCAGTTCTCCCGGCGTATTCAGGGGGAATCAGCCCCAGCATTTT.

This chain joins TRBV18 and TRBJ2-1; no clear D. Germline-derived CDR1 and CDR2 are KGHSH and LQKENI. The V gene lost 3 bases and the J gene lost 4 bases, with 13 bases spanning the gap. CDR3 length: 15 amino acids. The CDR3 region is CASSPGAGSYNEQFF. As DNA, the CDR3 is TGTGCCAGCTCACCCGGTGCTGGATCATACAATGAGCAGTTCTTC.

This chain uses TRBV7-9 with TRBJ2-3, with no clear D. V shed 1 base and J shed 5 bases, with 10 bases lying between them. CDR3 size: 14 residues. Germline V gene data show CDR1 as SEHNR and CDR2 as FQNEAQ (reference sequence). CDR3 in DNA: TGTGCCAGCAGCTTAGAGTCGGGTGGAGATACGCAGTATTTT. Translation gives CASSLESGGDTQYF.

The CDR3 loop reads CASSPPLRSTGTSGIYNEQFF. For the CDR3, the DNA is TGTGCCAGCTCACCACCGCTCCGAAGTACCGGGACTAGCGGGATTTACAATGAGCAGTTCTTC. The rearrangement uses TRBV18 and TRBJ2-1; 13 bases fit TRBD2. Germline CDR1 is KGHSH and CDR2 is LQKENI. The CDR3 spans 21 residues. J was trimmed by 4 bases and V by 0 bases; bases with no gene match: 15.

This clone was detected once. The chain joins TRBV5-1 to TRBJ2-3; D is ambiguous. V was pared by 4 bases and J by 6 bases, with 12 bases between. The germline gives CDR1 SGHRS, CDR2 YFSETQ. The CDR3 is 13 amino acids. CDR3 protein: CASSPVLGDTQYF. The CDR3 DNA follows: TGCGCCAGCAGCCCCGTCTTGGGGGATACGCAGTATTTT. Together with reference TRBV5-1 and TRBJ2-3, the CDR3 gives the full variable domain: KAGVTQTPRYLIKTRGQQVTLSCSPISGHRSVSWYQQTPGQGLQFLFEYFSETQRNKGNFPGRFSGRQFSNSRSEMNVSTLELGDSALYLCASSPVLGDTQYFGPGTRLTVL.

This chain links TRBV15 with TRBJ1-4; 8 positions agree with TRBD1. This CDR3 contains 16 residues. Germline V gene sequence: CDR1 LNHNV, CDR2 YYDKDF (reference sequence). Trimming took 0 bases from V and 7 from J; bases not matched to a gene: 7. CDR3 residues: CATSRDLAGGGEKLFF. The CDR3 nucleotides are TGTGCCACCAGCAGAGATCTGGCAGGGGGCGGTGAAAAACTGTTTTTT.

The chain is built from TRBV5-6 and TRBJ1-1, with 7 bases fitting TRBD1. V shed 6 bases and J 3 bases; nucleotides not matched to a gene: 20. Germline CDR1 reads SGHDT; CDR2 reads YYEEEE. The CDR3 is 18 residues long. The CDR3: CASIPNGLPGTGDTEAFF. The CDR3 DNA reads TGTGCCAGCATTCCGAATGGACTCCCTGGTACAGGGGACACTGAAGCTTTCTTT.